This T cell receptor beta chain was obtained from a study of blood T cells in healthy people across ages. Broader study findings: Unsorted PBMCs blocked a conclusive comparison of naive and antigen-experienced cells. Per-million-T-cell TCR beta diversity fell roughly linearly with age.

A note on this clonotype: Antigen: not known.

Germline V gene sequence: CDR1 SEHNR, CDR2 FQNEAQ (reference sequence). The CDR3 extends over 16 amino acids. V lost 5 bases and J lost 1; bases outside the gene matches: 7. Primers used in a second PCR of roughly 6 to 11 cycles were a sample-barcoded 5' primer and a J-beta primer mix. All samples yielded 2.5 million or more CDR3-containing paired-end reads. Via MiXCR, TCRdb re-called the 5' RACE reads, giving one row per CDR3 protein. Of about 1.1 million distinct CDR3 sequences in the sample, 30% to 40% were seen once. The sample was blood. The TCR originated in a man aged 18-30 years in good health. This sequence joins TRBV7-9 and TRBJ1-4; TRBD1 matches 7 bases. This chain's CDR3 is CASSQEGAVTNEKLFF. CDR3 coding DNA: TGTGCCAGCAGCCAGGAGGGGGCAGTAACTAATGAAAAACTGTTTTTT.